This TCR beta chain was captured in a study of cytomegalovirus exposure and HLA in healthy donors. Remarks on this clone: Its specificity is not known.

Overall study results and limits: There were three CMV-associated chains whose specificity for CMV antigens was confirmed in vitro. Sequencing likely generated an artifact that appeared as a cluster of highly shared sequence variants.

Vbeta (60) and Jbeta (13) primers were used in the PCR. Original analysis: Later work found 80 million or so unique TCR beta chains, with some 11 million shared. The repertoire was sequenced with immunoSEQ multiplex PCR; TCRdb's copy has only in-frame clones and lacks some. V and J calls and clone size come straight from that table; D and trimming were deduced from the DNA. The profile shows over 140,000 clones, around 80% of them singletons. This CDR3 is 15 amino acids long. The germline V gene encodes CDR1 SGHTA and CDR2 FQGTGA. With 4 bases clipped from V and 7 bases from J, the junction kept 4 bases outside the gene matches.

The sequencing input was PBMCs. J is TRBJ2-2 and V is TRBV7-3; 12 nucleotides align to TRBD1. This TCR came from a man aged 45 to 65 in good health and CMV-seronegative. CDR3 sequence reads: CASSSGQGAGGELFF. The CDR3 DNA is TGTGCCAGCAGCTCGGGACAGGGGGCCGGCGGGGAGCTGTTTTTT. The full variable domain, in which reference TRBV7-3 and TRBJ2-2 provide the parts outside the CDR3, is GAGVSQTPSNKVTEKGKYVELRCDPISGHTALYWYRQSLGQGPEFLIYFQGTGAADDSGLPNDRFFAVRPEGSVSTLKIQRTERGDSAVYLCASSSGQGAGGELFFGEGSRLTVL.